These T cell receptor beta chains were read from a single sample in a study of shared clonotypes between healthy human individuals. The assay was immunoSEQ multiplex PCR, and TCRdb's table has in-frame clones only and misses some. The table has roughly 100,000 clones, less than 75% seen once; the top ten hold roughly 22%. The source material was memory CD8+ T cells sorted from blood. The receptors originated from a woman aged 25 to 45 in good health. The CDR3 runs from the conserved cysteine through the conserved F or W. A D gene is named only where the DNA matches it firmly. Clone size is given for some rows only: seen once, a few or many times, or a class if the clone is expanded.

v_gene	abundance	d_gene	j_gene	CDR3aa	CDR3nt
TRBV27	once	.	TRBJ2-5	CASSLDQETQYF	TGTGCCAGCAGCTTAGACCAAGAGACCCAGTACTTC
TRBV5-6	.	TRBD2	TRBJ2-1	CASSLGGSYYNEQFF	TGTGCCAGCAGCTTGGGCGGGAGTTACTACAATGAGCAGTTCTTC
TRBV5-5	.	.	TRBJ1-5	CASSLEGGWQPQHF	TGTGCCAGCAGCTTGGAAGGGGGTTGGCAGCCCCAGCATTTT
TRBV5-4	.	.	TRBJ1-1	CASSRSGRTEAFF	TGTGCCAGCAGCCGTAGCGGTCGGACTGAAGCTTTCTTT
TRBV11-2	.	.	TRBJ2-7	CASSLDNSAGQYF	TGTGCCAGCAGCTTAGATAACTCCGCGGGGCAGTACTTC
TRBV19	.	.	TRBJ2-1	CASSIEDWSSYNEQFF	TGTGCCAGTAGTATAGAAGACTGGAGCTCCTACAATGAGCAGTTCTTC
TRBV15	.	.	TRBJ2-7	CATSRDREVDEQYF	TGTGCCACCAGCAGAGACAGGGAAGTGGACGAGCAGTACTTC
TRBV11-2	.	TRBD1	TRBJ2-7	CASSTLYSDRVDYEQYF	TGTGCCAGCAGCACTCTGTATTCGGACAGGGTTGACTACGAGCAGTACTTC
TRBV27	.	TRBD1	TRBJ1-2	CASSRYTGTGANGYTF	TGTGCCAGCAGTCGGTACACCGGGACAGGGGCCAATGGCTACACCTTC
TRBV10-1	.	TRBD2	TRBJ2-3	CASSPAGITDTQYF	TGCGCCAGCAGCCCAGCGGGAATCACAGATACGCAGTATTTT
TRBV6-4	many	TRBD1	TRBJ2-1	CASGGTGTYNEQFF	TGTGCCAGCGGGGGGACAGGGACTTACAATGAGCAGTTCTTC
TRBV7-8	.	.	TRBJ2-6	CASSKSLRLQSRANVLTF	TGTGCCAGCAGCAAAAGCCTACGCTTACAAAGTCGGGCCAACGTCCTGACTTTC
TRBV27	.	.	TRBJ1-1	CASSLSSPVLGTEAFF	TGTGCCAGCAGTTTATCCAGTCCGGTTCTAGGCACTGAAGCTTTCTTT
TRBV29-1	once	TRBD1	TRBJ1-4	CSVEGQGGKLFF	TGCAGCGTTGAAGGACAGGGCGGAAAACTGTTTTTT
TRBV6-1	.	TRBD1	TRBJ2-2	CASSEVTGGGTGELFF	TGTGCCAGCAGTGAGGTGACAGGGGGCGGCACCGGGGAGCTGTTTTTT
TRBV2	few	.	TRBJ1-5	CASSVNQPQHF	TGTGCCAGCAGTGTTAATCAGCCCCAGCATTTT
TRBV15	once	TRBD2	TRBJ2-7	CATSRVDRLRERYYEQYF	TGTGCCACCAGCAGAGTGGATCGTTTGCGGGAGCGTTATTACGAGCAGTACTTC
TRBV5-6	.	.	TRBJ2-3	CASSLFWLEDTQYF	TGTGCCAGCAGCTTGTTTTGGCTGGAAGATACGCAGTATTTT
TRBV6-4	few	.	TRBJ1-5	CASSSNSNQPQHF	TGTGCCAGCAGTTCCAATAGCAATCAGCCCCAGCATTTT
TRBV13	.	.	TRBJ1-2	CASSPWRANYGYTF	TGTGCCAGCAGCCCCTGGAGAGCTAACTATGGCTACACCTTC
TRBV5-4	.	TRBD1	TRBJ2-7	CASSFADRGAYEQYF	TGTGCCAGCAGCTTCGCTGACAGGGGGGCCTACGAGCAGTACTTC
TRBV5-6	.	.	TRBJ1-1	CASSLYRGDTEAFF	TGTGCCAGCAGCTTGTACCGGGGTGACACTGAAGCTTTCTTT
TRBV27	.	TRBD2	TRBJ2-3	CASSFRTSNTQYF	TGTGCCAGCAGTTTTCGGACTAGTAATACGCAGTATTTT
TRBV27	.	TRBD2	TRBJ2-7	CASSTYTAGDEQYF	TGTGCCAGCAGTACCTACACAGCGGGAGACGAGCAGTACTTC
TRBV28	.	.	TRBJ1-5	CASSLTGWLRQPQHF	TGTGCCAGCAGTTTAACAGGGTGGTTGAGGCAGCCCCAGCATTTT
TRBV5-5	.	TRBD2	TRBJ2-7	CASSPGTSGRTSYEQYF	TGTGCCAGCAGCCCGGGGACTAGCGGGAGGACTTCCTACGAGCAGTACTTC
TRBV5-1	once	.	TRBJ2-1	CASSPNYRVTTYYRYNEQFF	TGCGCCAGCAGCCCCAACTACAGGGTTACCACGTACTACCGATACAATGAGCAGTTCTTC
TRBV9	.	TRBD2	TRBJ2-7	CASSEGLENEQYF	TGTGCCAGCAGCGAGGGACTAGAAAACGAGCAGTACTTC
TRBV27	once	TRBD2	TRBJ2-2	CASSTGLAGHTGELFF	TGTGCCAGCAGTACAGGACTAGCGGGGCACACCGGGGAGCTGTTTTTT
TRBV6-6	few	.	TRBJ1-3	CASSSVGVSGNTIYF	TGTGCCAGCAGTTCGGTAGGGGTTTCTGGAAACACCATATATTTT
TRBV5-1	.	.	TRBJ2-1	CASSPRREYYNEQFF	TGCGCCAGCAGCCCCCGCCGGGAATACTACAATGAGCAGTTCTTC
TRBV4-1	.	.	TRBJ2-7	CASSQDVRVGYEQYF	TGCGCCAGCAGCCAAGATGTCCGGGTGGGGTACGAGCAGTACTTC
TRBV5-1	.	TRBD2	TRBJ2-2	CASSWTSGNTGELFF	TGCGCCAGCAGCTGGACTAGCGGGAACACCGGGGAGCTGTTTTTT
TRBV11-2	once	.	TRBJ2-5	CASSRDGEETQYF	TGTGCCAGCAGTCGGGACGGTGAAGAGACCCAGTACTTC
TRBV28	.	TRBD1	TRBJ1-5	CASSTHLTGGYQPQHF	TGTGCCAGCAGTACACACCTAACAGGGGGCTATCAGCCCCAGCATTTT
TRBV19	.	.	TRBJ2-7	CASSELATYEQYF	TGTGCCAGTAGTGAGCTCGCGACCTACGAGCAGTACTTC
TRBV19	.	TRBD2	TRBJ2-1	CASSPQSIGRGYNEQFF	TGTGCCAGTAGTCCCCAATCTATCGGGAGGGGGTACAATGAGCAGTTCTTC
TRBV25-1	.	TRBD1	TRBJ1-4	CASSGGQGGLNEKLFF	TGTGCCAGCAGTGGCGGACAGGGGGGATTAAATGAAAAACTGTTTTTT
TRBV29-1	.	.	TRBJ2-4	CSVEGAIQNIQYF	TGCAGCGTTGAAGGTGCTATTCAAAACATTCAGTACTTC
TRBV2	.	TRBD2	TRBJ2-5	CASSVGLAGIQETQYF	TGTGCCAGCAGTGTAGGACTAGCGGGAATACAAGAGACCCAGTACTTC
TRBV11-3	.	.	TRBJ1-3	CASSLGPANGGNTIYF	TGTGCCAGCAGCTTAGGTCCCGCCAACGGTGGAAACACCATATATTTT
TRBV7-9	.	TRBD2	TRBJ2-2	CASSAGLAGNTGELFF	TGTGCCAGCAGCGCAGGACTAGCGGGAAACACCGGGGAGCTGTTTTTT
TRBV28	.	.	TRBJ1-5	CASSFPIDRLNQPQHF	TGTGCCAGCAGTTTCCCAATCGACAGGTTGAATCAGCCCCAGCATTTT
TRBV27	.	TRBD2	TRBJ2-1	CASGRVSFSDEQFF	TGTGCCAGCGGGAGGGTAAGCTTTTCAGATGAGCAGTTCTTC
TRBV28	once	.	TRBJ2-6	CASSLSSGANVLTF	TGTGCCAGCAGTTTATCCTCTGGGGCCAACGTCCTGACTTTC
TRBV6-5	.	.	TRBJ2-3	CASRAPGRLTDTQYF	TGTGCCAGCAGAGCCCCAGGGAGGCTCACAGATACGCAGTATTTT
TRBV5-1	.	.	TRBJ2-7	CASSQGTGPYYEQYF	TGCGCCAGCAGCCAAGGGACTGGACCTTACTACGAGCAGTACTTC
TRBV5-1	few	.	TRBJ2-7	CASSLGDHYEQYF	TGCGCCAGCAGCTTGGGGGACCACTACGAGCAGTACTTC
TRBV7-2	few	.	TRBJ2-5	CASSAGWAGQETQYF	TGTGCCAGCAGCGCCGGCTGGGCGGGACAAGAGACCCAGTACTTC
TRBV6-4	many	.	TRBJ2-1	CASSDSPGGGYNEQFF	TGTGCCAGCAGTGACTCCCCCGGGGGAGGCTACAATGAGCAGTTCTTC
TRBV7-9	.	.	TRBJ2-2	CASSLGDTRIGELFF	TGTGCCAGCAGCTTAGGCGACACTAGAATCGGGGAGCTGTTTTTT
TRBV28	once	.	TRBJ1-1	CASSHAVGTAEAFF	TGTGCCAGCAGTCATGCGGTGGGTACGGCTGAAGCTTTCTTT
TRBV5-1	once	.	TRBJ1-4	CASRGGALIEKLFF	TGCGCCAGCCGTGGGGGGGCGTTGATTGAAAAACTGTTTTTT
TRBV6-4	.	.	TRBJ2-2	CASSAGQDTGELFF	TGTGCCAGCAGTGCCGGACAAGACACCGGGGAGCTGTTTTTT
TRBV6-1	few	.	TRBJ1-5	CASSEDPGDSNQPQHF	TGTGCCAGCAGTGAAGACCCAGGGGATAGCAATCAGCCCCAGCATTTT